A selection of T cell receptor beta chains follows, all from one sample in a study of blood T cells in healthy people across ages. Via MiXCR, TCRdb re-called the 5' RACE reads, giving one row per CDR3 protein. The sample includes approximately 670,000 distinct CDR3 sequences, around two fifths seen only once; the top ten take roughly 30%. Sequenced sample: blood. All receptors derive from a man older than 75 in good health. Each CDR3 is given with its conserved first and last residue. D genes are given only for firm matches. Clone size is stated in some rows and not others, as once, few, many or a class when expanded.

>TRBV15|many|TRBJ2-5|-
CATSREPHSGAQYF
TGTGCCACCAGCAGGGAACCGCATTCTGGGGCCCAGTACTTC
>TRBV6-5|-|TRBJ2-1|-
CASRAGLATNEQFF
TGTGCCAGCAGGGCGGGTCTAGCGACGAATGAGCAGTTCTTC
>TRBV4-1|-|TRBJ2-7|-
CASSQDGSFEQYF
TGCGCCAGCAGCCAAGATGGTTCGTTCGAGCAGTACTTC
>TRBV6-5|-|TRBJ1-2|TRBD1
CASRNRGRDYGYTF
TGTGCCAGCAGGAACAGGGGGCGCGACTATGGCTACACCTTC
>TRBV3-1|-|TRBJ2-5|-
CANSQGGAGRYETQYF
TGTGCCAACAGCCAAGGCGGGGCAGGGCGATACGAGACCCAGTACTTC
>TRBV6-2/TRBV6-3|-|TRBJ2-7|-
CASRPPGGGRSYEQYF
TGTGCCAGCAGGCCCCCAGGGGGGGGTCGATCCTACGAGCAGTACTTC
>TRBV7-8|few|TRBJ2-7|-
CASSLRRTSYEQYF
TGTGCCAGCAGCTTAAGACGGACTTCCTACGAGCAGTACTTC
>TRBV5-1|-|TRBJ2-7|TRBD1
CASSSRDRGVEQYF
TGCGCCAGCAGCTCTCGGGACAGGGGAGTCGAGCAGTACTTC
>TRBV7-2|-|TRBJ2-5|-
CASSDQRTKQETQYF
TGTGCCAGCAGCGACCAAAGGACAAAACAAGAGACCCAGTACTTC
>TRBV12-3/TRBV12-4|-|TRBJ2-2|-
CASKTGNTGELFF
TGTGCCAGCAAGACAGGGAACACCGGGGAGCTGTTTTTT
>TRBV4-2|once|TRBJ2-7|-
CASSQAGVYEQYF
TGTGCCAGCAGCCAAGCCGGGGTTTACGAGCAGTACTTC
>TRBV6-2/TRBV6-3|many|TRBJ2-5|-
CASSTDRSQETQYF
TGTGCCAGCAGCACCGACAGGAGCCAAGAGACCCAGTACTTC
>TRBV14|once|TRBJ1-6|-
CASSQPPQPLHF
TGTGCCAGCAGCCAACCGCCCCAACCCCTCCACTTT
>TRBV5-1|-|TRBJ2-5|TRBD2
CASSTTSVAEQYF
TGCGCCAGCAGCACGACTAGCGTGGCTGAGCAGTACTTC
>TRBV7-9|many|TRBJ2-6|-
CASSKEGAGANVLTF
TGTGCCAGCAGCAAGGAAGGGGCTGGGGCCAACGTCCTGACTTTC
>TRBV6-2/TRBV6-3|-|TRBJ2-7|-
CASSYSSLQGNFYEQYF
TGTGCCAGCAGTTACTCGAGCCTCCAAGGCAATTTCTACGAGCAGTACTTC
>TRBV2|few|TRBJ2-1|TRBD2
CASSEIQAGSPYEQFF
TGTGCCAGCAGTGAGATACAAGCGGGATCGCCATATGAGCAGTTCTTC
>TRBV12-3/TRBV12-4|-|TRBJ2-1|TRBD2
CAGSPVAGGPVNEQFF
TGTGCCGGCAGTCCAGTAGCGGGGGGGCCGGTAAATGAGCAGTTCTTC
>TRBV28|-|TRBJ2-3|TRBD2
CASSSLTGGVNTQYF
TGTGCCAGCAGTTCACTAACGGGAGGCGTAAATACGCAGTATTTT
>TRBV20-1|-|TRBJ2-3|-
CSGMGVDTQYF
TGCAGTGGCATGGGGGTGGATACGCAGTATTTT
>TRBV7-2|-|TRBJ1-4|-
CASSLYGGPNEKLFF
TGTGCCAGCAGCTTATACGGGGGCCCCAATGAAAAACTGTTTTTT
>TRBV7-9|few|TRBJ2-1|-
CASSHGDRRNNEQFF
TGTGCCAGCAGCCATGGTGACAGACGAAACAATGAGCAGTTCTTC
>TRBV12-3/TRBV12-4|-|TRBJ2-5|-
CASSLRSGPGEQYF
TGTGCCAGCAGTTTAAGATCCGGGCCGGGGGAGCAGTACTTC
>TRBV4-2|-|TRBJ1-2|TRBD1
CASSQDLQNRGPSGYTF
TGTGCCAGCAGCCAAGATTTGCAGAACAGGGGGCCGAGCGGCTACACCTTC
>TRBV15|once|TRBJ2-1|-
CATSRVFPWEQFF
TGTGCCACCAGCAGAGTTTTTCCATGGGAGCAGTTCTTC
>TRBV4-3|few|TRBJ2-6|-
CASRPPGANVLTF
TGCGCCAGCAGACCCCCGGGGGCCAACGTCCTGACTTTC
>TRBV12-3/TRBV12-4|few|TRBJ2-5|TRBD2
CASSPMTSRNEQYF
TGTGCCAGCAGTCCCATGACTAGCAGGAATGAGCAGTACTTC
>TRBV5-5|-|TRBJ2-5|TRBD2
CASSFWTSGGPRSSETQYF
TGTGCCAGCAGCTTCTGGACTAGCGGGGGGCCACGAAGCTCGGAGACCCAGTACTTC
>TRBV5-1|few|TRBJ2-5|-
CASSLEAQETQYF
TGCGCCAGCAGCTTGGAAGCGCAAGAGACCCAGTACTTC
>TRBV28|-|TRBJ2-5|-
CASSLVQETGAQYF
TGCGCCAGCAGTTTGGTACAAGAAACGGGGGCCCAGTACTTC
>TRBV7-2|-|TRBJ1-2|-
CASSLVSDSNYGYTF
TGTGCCAGCAGCTTAGTTTCGGACAGTAACTATGGCTACACCTTC
>TRBV28|-|TRBJ2-5|-
CASRSNSGPQSETQYF
TGTGCCAGCAGATCTAATAGCGGACCACAATCGGAGACCCAGTACTTC
>TRBV20-1|-|TRBJ2-7|-
CSPTAYNEQYF
TGCAGTCCGACAGCGTACAATGAGCAGTACTTC
>TRBV6-5|-|TRBJ2-1|-
CASSSTGNRNYNEQFF
TGTGCCAGCAGTAGCACAGGGAATCGGAACTACAATGAGCAGTTCTTC
>TRBV4-1|-|TRBJ1-5|-
CASSQEATISNQPQHF
TGCGCCAGCAGCCAAGAGGCGACAATCAGCAATCAGCCCCAGCATTTT
>TRBV6-2/TRBV6-3|few|TRBJ2-7|TRBD2
CASSYIGLALGHEQYF
TGTGCCAGCAGTTACATCGGACTAGCCCTCGGCCACGAGCAGTACTTC
>TRBV27|-|TRBJ2-1|TRBD2
CASSLGVLAGLKVNEQFF
TGTGCCAGCAGTTTAGGCGTCCTAGCGGGTCTTAAAGTCAATGAGCAGTTCTTC
>TRBV6-2/TRBV6-3|-|TRBJ2-7|-
CASSFRAGGEQYF
TGTGCCAGCAGCTTCAGGGCAGGAGGCGAGCAGTACTTC
>TRBV2|few|TRBJ2-4|TRBD1
CASTRGGAAKNIQYF
TGTGCCAGCACTCGAGGGGGCGCCGCCAAAAACATTCAGTACTTC
>TRBV11-2|few|TRBJ2-7|-
CASSPRQRLTYEQYF
TGTGCCAGCAGCCCAAGACAGAGACTTACCTACGAGCAGTACTTC
>TRBV7-2|-|TRBJ1-4|-
CASSGTAGVGEKLFF
TGTGCCAGCAGCGGTACCGCAGGGGTTGGGGAAAAACTGTTTTTT
>TRBV9|few|TRBJ2-5|TRBD2
CASSVASGGEETQYF
TGTGCCAGCAGCGTAGCCAGCGGGGGGGAAGAGACCCAGTACTTC
>TRBV7-6|few|TRBJ2-3|-
CASSLAPTETDTQYF
TGTGCCAGCAGCTTAGCGCCAACGGAAACAGATACGCAGTATTTT
>TRBV20-1|-|TRBJ2-7|-
CSARDRPSRYNEQYF
TGCAGTGCTAGAGACCGGCCTAGTCGGTACAATGAGCAGTACTTC
>TRBV10-3|few|TRBJ1-3|-
CAISDRRRAEISGNTIYF
TGTGCCATCAGTGACCGAAGAAGGGCCGAAATCTCTGGAAACACCATATATTTT
>TRBV6-5|few|TRBJ2-3|TRBD2
CASKTSGSSSDTQYF
TGTGCCAGCAAAACTAGCGGGAGTTCATCAGATACGCAGTATTTT
>TRBV7-2|many|TRBJ2-7|TRBD2
CASSPSAGDYEQYF
TGTGCCAGCAGCCCGTCGGCGGGGGACTACGAGCAGTACTTC
>TRBV10-3|-|TRBJ2-5|-
CAISDMGGGGGETQYF
TGTGCCATCAGTGATATGGGGGGCGGTGGGGGAGAGACCCAGTACTTC
>TRBV4-2|-|TRBJ2-1|-
CASSQMGGMSERFF
TGTGCCAGCAGCCAAATGGGAGGAATGTCTGAGCGGTTCTTC
>TRBV7-2|few|TRBJ2-1|-
CASSSTQGTGYNEQFF
TGTGCCAGCAGCTCGACACAGGGTACCGGGTACAATGAGCAGTTCTTC
>TRBV20-1|-|TRBJ2-1|-
CSAAQFGTNNEQFF
TGCAGTGCTGCCCAGTTCGGGACAAACAATGAGCAGTTCTTC
>TRBV20-1|many|TRBJ1-1|-
CSASTAVKPEAFF
TGCAGTGCCTCGACGGCGGTGAAGCCTGAAGCTTTCTTT
>TRBV5-1|few|TRBJ2-7|-
CASSLAVVGEQYF
TGCGCCAGCAGCTTGGCTGTGGTCGGGGAGCAGTACTTC
>TRBV18|-|TRBJ2-3|-
CASSPLGIASADTQYF
TGTGCCAGCTCACCGCTAGGGATCGCGTCTGCCGATACGCAGTATTTT
>TRBV27|few|TRBJ2-7|-
CASSLTGRGLYEQYF
TGTGCCAGCAGTTTAACGGGCAGGGGATTATACGAGCAGTACTTC